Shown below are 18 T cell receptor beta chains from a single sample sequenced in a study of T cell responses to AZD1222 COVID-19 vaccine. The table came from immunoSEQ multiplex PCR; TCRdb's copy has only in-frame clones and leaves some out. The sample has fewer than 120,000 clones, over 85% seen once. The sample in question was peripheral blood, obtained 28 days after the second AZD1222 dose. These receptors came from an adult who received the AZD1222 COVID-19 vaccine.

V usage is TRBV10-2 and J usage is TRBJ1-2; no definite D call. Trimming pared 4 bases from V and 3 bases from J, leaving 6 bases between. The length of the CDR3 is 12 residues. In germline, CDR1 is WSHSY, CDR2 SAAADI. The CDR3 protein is CASSGQDYGYTF. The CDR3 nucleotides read TGCGCCAGCAGTGGGCAGGACTATGGCTACACCTTC.

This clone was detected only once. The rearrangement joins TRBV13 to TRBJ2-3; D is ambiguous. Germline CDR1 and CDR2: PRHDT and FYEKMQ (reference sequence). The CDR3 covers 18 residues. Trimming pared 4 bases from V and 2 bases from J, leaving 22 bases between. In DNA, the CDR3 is TGTGCCAGCAGCTCCCGGCCTATAGTAGTCTCCGCCACAGATACGCAGTATTTT. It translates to CASSSRPIVVSATDTQYF.

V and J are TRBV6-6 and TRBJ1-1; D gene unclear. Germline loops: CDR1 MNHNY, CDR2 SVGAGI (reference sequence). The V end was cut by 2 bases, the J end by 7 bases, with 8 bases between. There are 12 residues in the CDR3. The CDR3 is CASSYGAVEAFF. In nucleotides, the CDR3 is TGTGCCAGCAGTTACGGCGCGGTTGAAGCTTTCTTT.

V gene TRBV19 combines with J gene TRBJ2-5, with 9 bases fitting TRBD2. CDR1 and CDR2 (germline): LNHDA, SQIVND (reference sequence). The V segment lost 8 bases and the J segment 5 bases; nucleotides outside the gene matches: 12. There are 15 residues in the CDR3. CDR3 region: CASAGTSSGTETQYF. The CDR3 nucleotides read TGTGCCAGTGCGGGGACTAGCTCCGGTACCGAGACCCAGTACTTC.

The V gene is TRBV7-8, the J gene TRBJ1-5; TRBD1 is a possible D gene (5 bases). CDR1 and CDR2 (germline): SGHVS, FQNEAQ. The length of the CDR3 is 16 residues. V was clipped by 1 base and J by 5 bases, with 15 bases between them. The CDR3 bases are TGTGCCAGCAGCTTAGATTCGCAGGGAAATTATCAGCCCCAGCATTTT. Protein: CASSLDSQGNYQPQHF.

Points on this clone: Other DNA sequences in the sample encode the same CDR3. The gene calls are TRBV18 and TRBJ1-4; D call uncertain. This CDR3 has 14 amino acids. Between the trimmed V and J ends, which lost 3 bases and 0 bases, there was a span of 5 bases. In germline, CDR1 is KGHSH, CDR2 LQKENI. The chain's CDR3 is CASSPGATNEKLFF. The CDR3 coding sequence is TGTGCCAGCTCACCTGGGGCAACTAATGAAAAACTGTTTTTT.

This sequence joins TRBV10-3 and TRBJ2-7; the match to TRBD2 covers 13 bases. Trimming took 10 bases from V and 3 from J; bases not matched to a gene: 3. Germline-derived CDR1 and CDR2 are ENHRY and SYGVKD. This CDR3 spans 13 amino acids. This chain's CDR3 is CASRTSGGYEQYF. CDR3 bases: TGTGCCAGTAGGACTAGCGGGGGCTACGAGCAGTACTTC.

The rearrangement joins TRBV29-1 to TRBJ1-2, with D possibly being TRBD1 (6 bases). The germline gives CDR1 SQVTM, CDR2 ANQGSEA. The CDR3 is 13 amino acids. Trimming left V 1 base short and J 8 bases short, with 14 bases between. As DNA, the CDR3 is TGCAGCGTTGAAGGTCCAGGGGCGTGGGGCTACACCTTC. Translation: CSVEGPGAWGYTF.

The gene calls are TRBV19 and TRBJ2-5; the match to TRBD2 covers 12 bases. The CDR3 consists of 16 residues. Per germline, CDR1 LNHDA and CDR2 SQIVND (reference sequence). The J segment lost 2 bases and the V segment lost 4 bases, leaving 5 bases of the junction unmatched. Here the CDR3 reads CASSTRLAGDQETQYF. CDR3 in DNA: TGTGCCAGTAGTACCAGACTAGCGGGGGATCAAGAGACCCAGTACTTC.

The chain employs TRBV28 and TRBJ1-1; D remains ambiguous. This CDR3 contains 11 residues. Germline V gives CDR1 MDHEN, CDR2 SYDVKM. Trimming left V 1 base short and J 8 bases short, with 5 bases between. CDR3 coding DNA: TGTGCCAGCAGTTTATACGGGGAAGCTTTCTTT. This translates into CASSLYGEAFF. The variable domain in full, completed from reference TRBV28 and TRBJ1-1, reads DVKVTQSSRYLVKRTGEKVFLECVQDMDHENMFWYRQDPGLGLRLIYFSYDVKMKEKGDIPEGYSVSREKKERFSLILESASTNQTSMYLCASSLYGEAFFGQGTRLTVV.

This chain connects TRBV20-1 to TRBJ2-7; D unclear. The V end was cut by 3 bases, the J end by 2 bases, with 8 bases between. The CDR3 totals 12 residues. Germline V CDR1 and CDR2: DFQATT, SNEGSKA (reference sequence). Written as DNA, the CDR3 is TGCAGTGCTAGTACGGCTACCTACGAGCAGTACTTC. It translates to CSASTATYEQYF.

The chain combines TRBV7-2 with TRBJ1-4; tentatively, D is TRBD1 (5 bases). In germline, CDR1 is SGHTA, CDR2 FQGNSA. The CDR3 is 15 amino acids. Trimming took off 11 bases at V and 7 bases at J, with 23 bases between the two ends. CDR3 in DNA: TGTGCCCCAATCGGCAGGGCCGGGGGAATTGAAAAACTGTTTTTT. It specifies CAPIGRAGGIEKLFF.

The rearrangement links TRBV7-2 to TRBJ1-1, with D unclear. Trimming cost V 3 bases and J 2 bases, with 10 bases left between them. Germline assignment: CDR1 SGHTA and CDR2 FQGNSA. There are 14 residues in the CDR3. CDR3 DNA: TGTGCCAGCAGCTTCTCAGGCAGAAACACTGAAGCTTTCTTT. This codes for CASSFSGRNTEAFF.

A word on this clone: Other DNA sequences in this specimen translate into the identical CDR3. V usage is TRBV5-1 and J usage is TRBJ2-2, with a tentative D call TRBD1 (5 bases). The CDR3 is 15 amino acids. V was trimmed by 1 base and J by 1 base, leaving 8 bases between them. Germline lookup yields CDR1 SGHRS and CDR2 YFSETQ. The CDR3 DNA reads TGCGCCAGCAGCTTGCGTCAGGGGAACACCGGGGAGCTGTTTTTT. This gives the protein CASSLRQGNTGELFF. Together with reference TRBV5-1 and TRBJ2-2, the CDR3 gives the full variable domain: KAGVTQTPRYLIKTRGQQVTLSCSPISGHRSVSWYQQTPGQGLQFLFEYFSETQRNKGNFPGRFSGRQFSNSRSEMNVSTLELGDSALYLCASSLRQGNTGELFFGEGSRLTVL.

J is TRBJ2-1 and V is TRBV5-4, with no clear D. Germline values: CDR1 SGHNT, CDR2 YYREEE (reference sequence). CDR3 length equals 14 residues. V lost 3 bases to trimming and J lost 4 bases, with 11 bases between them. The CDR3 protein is CASSSQSKYNEQFF. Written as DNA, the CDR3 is TGTGCCAGCAGCTCCCAATCAAAGTACAATGAGCAGTTCTTC.

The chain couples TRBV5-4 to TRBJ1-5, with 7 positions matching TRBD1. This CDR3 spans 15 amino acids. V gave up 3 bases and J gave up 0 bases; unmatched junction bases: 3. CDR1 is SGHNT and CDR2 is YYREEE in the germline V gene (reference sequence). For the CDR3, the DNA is TGTGCCAGCAGCTCAGGGACAGATAGCAATCAGCCCCAGCATTTT. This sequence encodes CASSSGTDSNQPQHF.

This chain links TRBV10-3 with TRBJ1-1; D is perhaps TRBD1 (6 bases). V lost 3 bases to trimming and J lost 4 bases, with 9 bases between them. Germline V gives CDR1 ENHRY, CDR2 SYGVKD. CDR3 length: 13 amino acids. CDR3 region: CAISDGGLTEAFF. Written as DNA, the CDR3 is TGTGCCATCAGTGATGGGGGGCTCACTGAAGCTTTCTTT.

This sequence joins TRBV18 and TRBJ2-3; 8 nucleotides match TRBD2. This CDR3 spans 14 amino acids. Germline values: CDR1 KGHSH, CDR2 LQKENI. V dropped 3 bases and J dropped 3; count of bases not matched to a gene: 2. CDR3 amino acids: CASSPVAGTDTQYF. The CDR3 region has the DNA TGTGCCAGCTCACCGGTAGCGGGGACAGATACGCAGTATTTT. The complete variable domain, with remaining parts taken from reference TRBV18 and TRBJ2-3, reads NAGVMQNPRHLVRRRGQEARLRCSPMKGHSHVYWYRQLPEEGLKFMVYLQKENIIDESGMPKERFSAEFPKEGPSILRIQQVVRGDSAAYFCASSPVAGTDTQYFGPGTRLTVL.